Below are 14 T cell receptor beta chains sequenced from a single sample in a study of T cell changes during pregnancy in multiple sclerosis. The data were produced by immunoSEQ multiplex PCR, yet TCRdb's version contains in-frame clones alone and is incomplete. The sample yields tens of thousands of clones, about 91% seen once. The source was peripheral blood, collected after pregnancy. The receptors stem from a female donor in good health, enrolled as a control in a pregnancy study.

The gene calls are TRBV7-3 and TRBJ2-3; no definite D call. V shed 3 bases and J shed 0 bases, with 13 bases lying between them. Germline V gene data show CDR1 as SGHTA and CDR2 as FQGTGA. CDR3 length: 16 amino acids. CDR3 residues: CASSLGPATSTDTQYF. The CDR3, as DNA: TGTGCCAGCAGCTTGGGCCCAGCAACTAGCACAGATACGCAGTATTTT.

The V gene is TRBV7-2, the J gene TRBJ1-1, with TRBD1 as a possible D gene (6 bases). In germline, CDR1 is SGHTA, CDR2 FQGNSA. With 1 base removed from V and 2 bases from J, the gap between germline ends came to 11 bases. The CDR3 is made up of 15 amino acids. The CDR3: CASSLEIGGNTEAFF. The CDR3 DNA reads TGTGCCAGCAGCTTAGAAATAGGGGGTAACACTGAAGCTTTCTTT.

Only one count was recorded for this clone. J is TRBJ2-3 and V is TRBV7-6; tentative D call: TRBD2 (5 bases). The CDR3 length is 15 residues. V lost 1 base to trimming and J lost 3 bases, with 11 bases between them. Germline V CDR1 and CDR2: SGHVS, FNYEAQ. DNA of the CDR3: TGTGCCAGCAGCTTAGAGACGGGATTTACAGATACGCAGTATTTT. Translated: CASSLETGFTDTQYF.

The V call is TRBV27, the J call TRBJ2-3; 7 bases map to TRBD2. This CDR3 is built from 16 residues. CDR1 and CDR2 (germline): MNHEY, SMNVEV (reference sequence). V gave up 3 bases and J gave up 1 base; unmatched junction bases: 7. This chain's CDR3 is CASSFSRGVGTDTQYF. CDR3 sequence (DNA): TGTGCCAGCAGTTTCTCTCGGGGGGTCGGCACAGATACGCAGTATTTT.

The genes are TRBV5-1 and TRBJ1-2; D remains unclear. Germline CDR1 and CDR2: SGHRS and YFSETQ. CDR3 length: 16 residues. V gave up 3 bases and J gave up 4 bases, with 19 bases separating them. In DNA form, the CDR3 reads TGCGCCAGCAGCTACGGCCGGCCAGAAGAGGGCTATGGCTACACCTTC. It encodes CASSYGRPEEGYGYTF.

The chain is built from TRBV5-1 and TRBJ1-4; 7 bases line up with TRBD1. The CDR3 runs 16 residues. The junction had 10 bases not matched to a gene; V was cut back by 4 bases and J by 4 bases. Germline V gene sequence: CDR1 SGHRS, CDR2 YFSETQ. The CDR3: CASSLGTAGGNEKLFF. In nucleotides, the CDR3 is TGCGCCAGCAGCCTGGGAACTGCAGGGGGTAATGAAAAACTGTTTTTT.

The V and J genes are TRBV29-1 and TRBJ2-2; TRBD1 agrees at 8 bases. Germline CDR1 reads SQVTM; CDR2 reads ANQGSEA. The trim removed 7 bases at V and 6 bases at J, leaving 7 bases unmatched. The CDR3 length is 13 residues. The DNA for the CDR3 is TGCAGCGCCCGACAGGGGATCGCCGGGGAGCTGTTTTTT. Translation: CSARQGIAGELFF.

The table lists this clone with a count of one. V and J are TRBV4-3 and TRBJ2-7, with 9 bases lining up with TRBD2. The ends lost 0 bases at V and 3 bases at J; junction bases unmatched: 3. CDR3 length equals 15 residues. In germline, CDR1 is LGHNA, CDR2 YSLEER. CDR3 protein: CASSQDRTSVYEQYF. CDR3 coding DNA: TGCGCCAGCAGCCAAGATCGGACTAGCGTCTACGAGCAGTACTTC.

The chain carries TRBV6-1 and TRBJ1-1; no firm D call. Trimming shortened V by 4 bases and J by 6 bases, and 6 bases separated the two germline ends. The CDR3 covers 11 residues. Germline V lookup: CDR1 MNHNS, CDR2 SASEGT. The CDR3 sequence: CASSAVAEAFF. CDR3 coding DNA: TGTGCCAGCAGTGCGGTGGCTGAAGCTTTCTTT.

This chain uses TRBV5-1 with TRBJ1-1, with D possibly matching TRBD1 (5 bases). The germline V gene has CDR1 SGHRS and CDR2 YFSETQ. The CDR3 contains 16 residues. The V and J ends lost 3 bases and 5 bases respectively, with 20 bases between them. CDR3 region: CASSSYPWGGRTEAFF. CDR3 nucleotides: TGCGCCAGCAGCTCCTATCCTTGGGGGGGAAGGACTGAAGCTTTCTTT.

The chain employs TRBV4-1 and TRBJ2-5; D is undetermined. Deletions cut 2 bases from V and 5 bases from J, with 15 bases between. Germline V gives CDR1 MGHRA, CDR2 YSYEKL. This CDR3 spans 15 amino acids. The CDR3: CASSQLRSSWETQYF. CDR3 coding DNA: TGCGCCAGCAGCCAACTTAGGAGTTCGTGGGAGACCCAGTACTTC.

The chain links TRBV19 to TRBJ1-1; D is undetermined. This CDR3 contains 12 residues. V was cut by 6 bases and J by 8 bases, with 13 bases left in between. Germline V gene data show CDR1 as LNHDA and CDR2 as SQIVND (reference sequence). In DNA form, the CDR3 reads TGTGCCAGTAGCCCCCTGTCAGGCGAAGCTTTCTTT. This gives the protein CASSPLSGEAFF.

J is TRBJ2-7 and V is TRBV18, with TRBD1 matching 8 bases. The CDR3 is 16 amino acids. With V trimmed by 2 bases and J by 5 bases, 11 bases remained unmatched. Per germline, CDR1 KGHSH and CDR2 LQKENI. This CDR3 reads CASSPGIDRGRNEQYF. The CDR3 DNA reads as TGTGCCAGCTCACCAGGGATCGACAGGGGTAGGAACGAGCAGTACTTC.

The rearrangement links TRBV6-6 to TRBJ2-2, with 7 bases fitting TRBD2. The CDR3 is 15 amino acids. Germline-derived CDR1 and CDR2 are MNHNY and SVGAGI (reference sequence). J gave up 5 bases and V 2 bases, and 5 bases lay outside the gene matches. The CDR3 sequence: CASSYVGRRTGELFF. CDR3 DNA: TGTGCCAGCAGTTACGTCGGGAGGCGGACCGGGGAGCTGTTTTTT.